This T cell receptor beta chain was observed in a study of T cell responses to AZD1222 COVID-19 vaccine. Study findings and constraints: Spike-specific TCR breadth and depth grew following two AZD1222 doses. Only a handful of AZD1222 recipients, more than five in all, had baseline seropositivity.

Deletions cut 0 bases from V and 1 base from J, with 8 bases between. There are 14 residues in the CDR3. From germline, CDR1 is SGHTS and CDR2 YDEGEE. Turning to this clone: Its antigen remains unidentified.

Repertoires were generated with immunoSEQ multiplex PCR, while TCRdb's copy carries only in-frame clones and drops some. The repertoire holds 150,000 to 200,000 clones, with approximately 93% as singletons. The chain employs TRBV5-8 and TRBJ2-7; D is undetermined. This sample comprised peripheral blood, obtained on day 0 of AZD1222 vaccination. This receptor was taken from an adult in good health. Written as DNA, the CDR3 is TGTGCCAGCAGCTTGGTAGGGTCATCCTACGAGCAGTACTTC. It translates to CASSLVGSSYEQYF.